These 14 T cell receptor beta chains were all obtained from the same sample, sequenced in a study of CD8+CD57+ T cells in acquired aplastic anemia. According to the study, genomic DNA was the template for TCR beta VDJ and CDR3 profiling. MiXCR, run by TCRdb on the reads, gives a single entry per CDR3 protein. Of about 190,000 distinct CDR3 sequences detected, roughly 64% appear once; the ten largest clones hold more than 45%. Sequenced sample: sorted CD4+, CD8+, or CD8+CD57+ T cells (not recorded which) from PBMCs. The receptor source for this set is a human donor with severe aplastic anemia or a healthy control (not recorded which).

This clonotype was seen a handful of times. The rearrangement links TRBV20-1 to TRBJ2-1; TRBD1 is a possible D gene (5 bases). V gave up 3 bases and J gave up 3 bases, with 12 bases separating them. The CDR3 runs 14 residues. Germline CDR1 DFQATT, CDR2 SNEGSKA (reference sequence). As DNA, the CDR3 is TGCAGTGCTAGTTCCCCAGGGCACTACAATGAGCAGTTCTTC. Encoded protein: CSASSPGHYNEQFF.

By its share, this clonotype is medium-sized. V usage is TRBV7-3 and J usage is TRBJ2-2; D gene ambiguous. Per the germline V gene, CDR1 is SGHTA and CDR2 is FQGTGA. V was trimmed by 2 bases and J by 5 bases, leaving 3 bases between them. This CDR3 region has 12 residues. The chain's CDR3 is CASSLGTGELFF. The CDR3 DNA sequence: TGTGCCAGCAGCTTAGGGACCGGGGAGCTGTTTTTT.

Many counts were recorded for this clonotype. This CDR3 is CAWSQGPASPLHF. The CDR3 DNA reads as TGTGCCTGGAGCCAAGGCCCTGCCTCACCCCTCCACTTT. The chain couples TRBV30 to TRBJ1-6; unclear D gene. The CDR3 runs 13 residues. The V gene's germline CDR1 is GTSNPN and CDR2 SVGIG (reference sequence). V lost 3 bases and J lost 10, with 13 bases in between.

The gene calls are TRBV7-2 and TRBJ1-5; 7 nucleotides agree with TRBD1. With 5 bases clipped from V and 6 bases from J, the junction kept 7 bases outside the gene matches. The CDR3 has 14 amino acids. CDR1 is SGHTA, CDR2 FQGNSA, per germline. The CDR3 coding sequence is TGTGCCAGCAGCAAGGGGGCGCTCGGTCAGCCCCAGCATTTT. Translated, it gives CASSKGALGQPQHF.

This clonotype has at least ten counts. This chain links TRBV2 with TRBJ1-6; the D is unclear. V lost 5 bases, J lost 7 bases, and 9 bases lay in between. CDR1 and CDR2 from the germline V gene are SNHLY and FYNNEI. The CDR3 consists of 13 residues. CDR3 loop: CASSSGLNSPLHF. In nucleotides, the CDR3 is TGTGCCAGCAGTTCTGGGTTGAATTCACCCCTCCACTTT.

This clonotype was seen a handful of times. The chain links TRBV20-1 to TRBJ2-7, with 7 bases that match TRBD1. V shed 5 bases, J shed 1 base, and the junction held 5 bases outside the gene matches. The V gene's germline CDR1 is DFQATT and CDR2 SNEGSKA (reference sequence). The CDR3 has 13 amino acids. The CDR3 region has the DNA TGCAGTGCTTGGACAGGTACTTCCTACGAGCAGTACTTC. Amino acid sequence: CSAWTGTSYEQYF.

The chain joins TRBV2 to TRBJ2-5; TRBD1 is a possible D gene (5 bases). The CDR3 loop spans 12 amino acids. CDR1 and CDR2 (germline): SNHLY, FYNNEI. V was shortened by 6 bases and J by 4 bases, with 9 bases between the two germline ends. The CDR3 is CASRDRAETQYF. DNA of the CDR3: TGTGCCAGCAGAGACAGAGCAGAGACCCAGTACTTC.

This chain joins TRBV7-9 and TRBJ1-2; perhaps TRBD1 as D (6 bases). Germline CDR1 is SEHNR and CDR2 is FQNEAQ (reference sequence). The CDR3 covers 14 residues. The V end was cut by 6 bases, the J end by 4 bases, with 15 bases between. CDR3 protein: CASSEETGAYGYTF. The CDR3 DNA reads TGTGCCAGCAGTGAAGAGACAGGTGCCTATGGCTACACCTTC.

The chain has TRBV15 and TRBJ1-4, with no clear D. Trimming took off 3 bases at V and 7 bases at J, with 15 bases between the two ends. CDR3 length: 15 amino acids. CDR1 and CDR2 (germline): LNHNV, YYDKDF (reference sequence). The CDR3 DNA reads TGTGCCACCAGCAGGGCGAACGCCGGCGGTGAAAAACTGTTTTTT. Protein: CATSRANAGGEKLFF.

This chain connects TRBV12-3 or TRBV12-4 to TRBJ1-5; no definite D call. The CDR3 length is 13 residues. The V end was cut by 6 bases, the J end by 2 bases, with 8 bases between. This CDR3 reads CASRAEGNQPQHF. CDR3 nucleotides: TGTGCCAGCAGGGCTGAGGGCAATCAGCCCCAGCATTTT.

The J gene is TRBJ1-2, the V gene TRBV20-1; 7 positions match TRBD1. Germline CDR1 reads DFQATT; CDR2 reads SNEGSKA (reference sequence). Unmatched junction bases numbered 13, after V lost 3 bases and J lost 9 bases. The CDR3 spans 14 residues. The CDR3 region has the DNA TGCAGTGCTAGGGCAGGGGGGATTTTGTATAGCTACACCTTC. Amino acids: CSARAGGILYSYTF.

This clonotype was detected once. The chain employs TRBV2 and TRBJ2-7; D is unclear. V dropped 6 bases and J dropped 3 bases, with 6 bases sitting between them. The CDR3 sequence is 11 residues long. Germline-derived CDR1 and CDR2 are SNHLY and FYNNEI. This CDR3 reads CASREYYEQYF. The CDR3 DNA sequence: TGTGCCAGCAGAGAGTACTACGAGCAGTACTTC.

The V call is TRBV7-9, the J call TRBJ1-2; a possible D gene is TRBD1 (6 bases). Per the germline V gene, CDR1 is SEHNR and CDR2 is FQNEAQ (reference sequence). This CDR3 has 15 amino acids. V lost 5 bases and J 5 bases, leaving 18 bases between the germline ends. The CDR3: CASSHSGTSIYGYTF. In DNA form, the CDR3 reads TGTGCCAGCAGCCACTCCGGGACATCGATTTATGGCTACACCTTC.

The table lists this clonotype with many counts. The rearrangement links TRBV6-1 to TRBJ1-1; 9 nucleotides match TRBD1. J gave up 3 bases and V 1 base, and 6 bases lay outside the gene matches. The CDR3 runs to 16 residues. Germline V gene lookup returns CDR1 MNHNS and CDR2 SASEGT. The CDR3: CASSEVRDRVDTEAFF. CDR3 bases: TGTGCCAGCAGTGAAGTCCGGGACAGGGTAGACACTGAAGCTTTCTTT.